The present T cell receptor beta chain was sequenced within a study of response to subunit inactivated influenza vaccine (dated by TCRdb to 2016 to 2019). A note on the overall study: To follow how T cells responded to a trivalent subunit inactivated influenza vaccine, the researchers relied on deep quantitative profiling of the T cell receptor repertoire. What the work shows at the level of the full study, not this receptor alone: According to the authors, only a limited number of new T cells may be recruited by each seasonal influenza vaccination.

The protocol used for the library was RT-PCR. Sequenced using an Illumina HiSeq 2500. TCRdb trimmed public reads at Q25 via fastp, called clones via MiXCR and kept in-frame beta chains. For every CDR3 protein sequence, its rows merge into one entry that carries the most common genes and DNA. The sample table contains approximately 680,000 distinct CDR3 sequences; only one count was recorded for 15% to 17% of them. The ten most abundant clones make up roughly 12% of the sample. CDR1 and CDR2, per the germline V gene, are SGHVS and FQNEAQ. V drops 3 bases and J drops 6 bases, leaving 11 bases in between. The CDR3 numbers 14 residues from cysteine through phenylalanine. Left in the record is the CDR3 DNA by itself, 42 bases read in frame from the first base. This clonotype has only a few counts. Its antigen is unknown. Base qualities are not at hand, and no much larger clone is one base apart.

The V and J genes are TRBV7-8 and TRBJ2-2, and the D gene may be TRBD2, 6 bases matching. The sequencing here drew on PBMCs from blood, taken 11 to 12 days after vaccination. This sequence was found in a man in his fifties or sixties who received an inactivated influenza vaccine. Donor details come from another sample of the same person, matched by shared clones. The DNA sequence follows: TGTGCCAGCAGCTTGGCGGGGTCGGCCGGGGAGCTGTTTTTT. Its translation is CASSLAGSAGELFF.